This TCR beta chain was recovered during a study of cytotoxic CD8 clonotypes in ibrutinib-treated CLL (dated by TCRdb to the early 2020s). Background on the whole study: In this cohort, some 14 patients were treatment-naive and 11 to 12 were relapsed/refractory, while under 18 had unmutated IGHV. Response samples were obtained after a median of around 11 months of treatment, with a range of roughly 6 to 40 months. Cryopreserved peripheral blood mononuclear cells were collected before treatment, at response, and at either disease progression or sustained remission. Longitudinal samples were obtainable from about 30% of the roughly 90 participants in the trial. On average, each sample had 255,043 productive templates and around 100,000 productive rearrangements. Every sample from remission and from progressive disease was obtained while the patients were still on ibrutinib. Responses were partial in around 25 patients and complete in 2; after median about 68 months follow-up, about 14 stayed in remission and roughly twelve progressed. Results and caveats for the whole study, not just this receptor: At baseline, clonality was higher than in age-matched healthy donors and showed a strong correlation with circulating CD8+ T-cell counts. At ibrutinib response clonality went up, during sustained remission it held steady, and at progression it dropped back toward baseline. Lymph node repertoires were not examined, and the timing of sampling was not matched between patients in sustained remission and those whose disease progressed. Public clonotypes were rare and either shrank or stayed stable during treatment, and the rise in clonality at ibrutinib response reflected expansion of private clonotypes.

Each clonotype received, on average, 10x coverage in deep resolution sequencing performed on a MiSeq, where the target depth lay between 1 in 1 million and 1 in 200,000 T cells. The immunoSEQ hsTCRB Kit was used to generate the TCR beta libraries. The original pipeline was this. ImmunoSEQ Data Assistant and ImmunoSEQ Analyzer were used for data analysis, and V, D and J genes were assigned according to IMGT definitions. Clonality, which ranges from 0 to 1, was calculated as one minus the normalized Shannon entropy of productive rearrangement frequencies. Only overrepresented clonotypes making up at least 0.05% of each patient's repertoire were included in the public clonotype analysis. Repertoires from 10 to 15 age-matched healthy donors in immuneACCESS were used as clonality controls. TCRdb mirrors the immuneACCESS table, restricted to in-frame sequences. Some clones are absent from its copies; in checked studies, under half trace to an unresolved V gene, and the reason for the others is unknown. Clonal size and the V and J genes are those of that table, whereas D and trimming came from the DNA. A total of 45,000 to 55,000 clones appear in this sample, 53% of them only once. The top ten clonotypes cover over 25% of the sample.

The CDR3 spans 13 residues, from the cysteine through the phenylalanine. CDR3 DNA is the only sequence kept; it has 39 bases, read in frame from the first base. According to the germline V gene, CDR1 reads MGHRA and CDR2 reads YSYEKL. Cut back by 6 bases and 2 bases, the V and J ends lie 5 bases apart. This clone was recorded a few times. Its antigen remains undetermined. No base quality values were provided; no much bigger clone lies one nucleotide off. The sample's time point, from its label and the paper: 12 months on ibrutinib. For TCR beta library preparation, approximately 2.2 micrograms of genomic DNA were isolated from cryopreserved PBMCs. High-throughput TCR beta sequencing was performed on longitudinal blood samples from CLL patients receiving ibrutinib monotherapy. The patients were enrolled in a single-center, open-label phase 2 trial of ibrutinib monotherapy.

The chain is assembled from TRBV4-1 and TRBJ2-6; no D gene call is confident. The TCR originated in a human donor with chronic lymphocytic leukemia. This sample comprised PBMCs, obtained after 12 months of ibrutinib treatment. The CDR3 region: CASSPPGANVLTF. The DNA sequence is TGCGCCAGCAGTCCCCCTGGGGCCAACGTCCTGACTTTC.